This TCR beta chain derives from a study of T cell repertoires and leukemia-associated antigens. Study information: Roughly 16 million effective reads came from all samples combined.

TCRdb re-derived calls from the 5' RACE reads in MiXCR, one entry per CDR3 protein. Of 11,000 or so distinct CDR3 sequences listed, 35% to 50% were seen once; the top ten hold 30% to 40%. This clonotype was detected only a few times. Its antigen remains unknown. The CDR3 length is 14 residues. Trimming removed 8 bases at V and 0 bases at J, with 14 bases between. Germline V gives CDR1 SQVTM, CDR2 ANQGSEA. CD3+ T cells were rested overnight without fetal bovine serum. The rearrangement uses TRBV29-1 and TRBJ2-1; no definite D call. The sample comprised CD3+ T cells sorted from blood and cultured. This receptor was identified in a female donor in good health. This CDR3 reads CSPFPLCSYNEQFF. In DNA, the CDR3 is TGCAGCCCCTTCCCACTGTGCTCCTACAATGAGCAGTTCTTC.